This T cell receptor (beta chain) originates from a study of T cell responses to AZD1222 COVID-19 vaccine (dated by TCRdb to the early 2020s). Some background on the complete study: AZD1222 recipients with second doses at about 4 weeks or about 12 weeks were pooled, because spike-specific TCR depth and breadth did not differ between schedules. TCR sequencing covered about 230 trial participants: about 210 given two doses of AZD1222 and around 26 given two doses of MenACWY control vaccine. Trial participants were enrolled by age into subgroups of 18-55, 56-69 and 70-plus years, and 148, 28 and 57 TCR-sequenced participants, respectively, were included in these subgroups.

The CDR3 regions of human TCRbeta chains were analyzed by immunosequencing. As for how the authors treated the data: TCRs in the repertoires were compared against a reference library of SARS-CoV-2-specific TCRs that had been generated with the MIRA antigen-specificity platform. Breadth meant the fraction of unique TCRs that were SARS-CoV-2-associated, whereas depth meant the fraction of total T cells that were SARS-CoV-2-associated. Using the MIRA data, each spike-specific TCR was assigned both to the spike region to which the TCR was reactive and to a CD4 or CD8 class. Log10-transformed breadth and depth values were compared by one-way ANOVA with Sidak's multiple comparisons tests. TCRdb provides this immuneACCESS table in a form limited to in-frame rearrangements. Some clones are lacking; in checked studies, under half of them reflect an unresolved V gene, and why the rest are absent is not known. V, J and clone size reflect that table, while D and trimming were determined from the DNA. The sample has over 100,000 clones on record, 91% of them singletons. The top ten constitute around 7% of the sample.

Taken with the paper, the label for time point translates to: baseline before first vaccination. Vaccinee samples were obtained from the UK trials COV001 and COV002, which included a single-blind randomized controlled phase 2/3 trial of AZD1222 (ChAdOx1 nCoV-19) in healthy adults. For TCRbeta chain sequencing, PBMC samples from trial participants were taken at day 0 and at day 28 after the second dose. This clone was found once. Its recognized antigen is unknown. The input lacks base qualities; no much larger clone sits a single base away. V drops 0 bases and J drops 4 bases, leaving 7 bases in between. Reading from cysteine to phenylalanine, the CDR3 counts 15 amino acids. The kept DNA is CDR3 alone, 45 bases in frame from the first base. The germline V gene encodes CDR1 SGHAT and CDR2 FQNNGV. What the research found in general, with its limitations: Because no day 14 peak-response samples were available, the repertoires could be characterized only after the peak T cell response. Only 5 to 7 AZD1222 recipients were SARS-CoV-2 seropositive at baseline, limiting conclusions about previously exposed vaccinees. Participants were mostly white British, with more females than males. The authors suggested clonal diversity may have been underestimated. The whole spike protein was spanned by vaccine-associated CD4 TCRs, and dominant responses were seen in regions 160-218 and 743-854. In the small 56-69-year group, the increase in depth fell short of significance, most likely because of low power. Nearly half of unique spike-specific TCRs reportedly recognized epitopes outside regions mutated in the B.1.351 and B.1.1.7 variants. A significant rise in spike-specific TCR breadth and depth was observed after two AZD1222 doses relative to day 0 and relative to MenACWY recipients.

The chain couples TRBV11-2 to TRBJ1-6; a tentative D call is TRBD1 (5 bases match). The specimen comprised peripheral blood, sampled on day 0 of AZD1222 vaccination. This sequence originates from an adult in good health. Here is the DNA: TGTGCCAGCAGCTTAGATACAGGTTATAATTCACCCCTCCACTTT. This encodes CASSLDTGYNSPLHF.